This T cell receptor beta chain was recovered during a study of cytomegalovirus exposure and HLA in healthy donors. Study-level findings and limits: The productive fraction for most TCR beta V segments was about 90% or about 30% in an earlier analysis. HLA-A and HLA-B allele assignments for most subjects were reportedly predicted accurately using TCR beta sequences.

As for this clone: Its matching antigen is unknown.

With 60 Vbeta and 13 Jbeta primers, the PCR was carried out. Here immunoSEQ multiplex PCR was the method, and the copy in TCRdb shows in-frame clones only, minus some. Among 150,000 to 200,000 clones listed, 80% were seen once. V was clipped by 1 base and J by 2 bases, with 10 bases between them. The V gene's germline CDR1 is SGHAT and CDR2 FQNNGV. The length of the CDR3 is 15 residues. J is TRBJ2-3 and V is TRBV11-2; unclear D gene. Sequencing input: PBMCs. This clonotype was sampled from a woman aged 40 to 50 in good health and CMV-seronegative. In DNA form, the CDR3 reads TGTGCCAGCAGCTTAGCGCTAACCCTCACAGATACGCAGTATTTT. Translating gives CASSLALTLTDTQYF. The variable domain in full, completed from reference TRBV11-2 and TRBJ2-3, reads EAGVAQSPRYKIIEKRQSVAFWCNPISGHATLYWYQQILGQGPKLLIQFQNNGVVDDSQLPKDRFSAERLKGVDSTLKIQPAKLEDSAVYLCASSLALTLTDTQYFGPGTRLTVL.